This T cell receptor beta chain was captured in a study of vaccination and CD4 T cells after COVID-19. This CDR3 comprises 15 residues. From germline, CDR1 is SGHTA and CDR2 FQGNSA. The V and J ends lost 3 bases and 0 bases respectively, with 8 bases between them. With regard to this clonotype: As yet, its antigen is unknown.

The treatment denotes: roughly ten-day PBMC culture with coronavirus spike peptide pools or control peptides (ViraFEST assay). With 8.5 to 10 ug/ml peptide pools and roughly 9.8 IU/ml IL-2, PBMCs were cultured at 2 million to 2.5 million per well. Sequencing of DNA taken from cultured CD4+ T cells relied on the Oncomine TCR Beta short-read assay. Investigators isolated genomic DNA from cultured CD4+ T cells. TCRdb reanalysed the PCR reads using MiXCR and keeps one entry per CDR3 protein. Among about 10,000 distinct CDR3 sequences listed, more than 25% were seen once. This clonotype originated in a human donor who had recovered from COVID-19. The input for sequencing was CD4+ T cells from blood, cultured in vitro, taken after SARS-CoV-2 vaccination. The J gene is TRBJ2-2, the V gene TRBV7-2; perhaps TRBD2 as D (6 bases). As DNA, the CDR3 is TGTGCCAGCAGCTTTGGGGGGACGAACACCGGGGAGCTGTTTTTT. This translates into CASSFGGTNTGELFF.